The entry below describes one T cell receptor beta chain. This sample is part of a study of cytomegalovirus exposure and HLA in healthy donors. The primer mix had 60 Vbeta and 13 Jbeta primers. Measured with immunoSEQ multiplex PCR; TCRdb has only the in-frame clones, and not every one. This sample's clone table lists about 140,000 clones. The CDR3 loop spans 15 amino acids. Germline CDR1 reads MNHNS; CDR2 reads SASEGT. The germline V and J ends were trimmed by 2 bases and 2 bases, with 10 bases remaining between them. The sample comprised PBMCs. This TCR came from a woman between 18 and 29 years old in good health and CMV-seronegative. V gene TRBV6-1 combines with J gene TRBJ1-5; a possible D gene is TRBD1 (5 bases). The CDR3 nucleotides are TGTGCCAGCAGTGAACAGGGTCAAGGCAATCAGCCCCAGCATTTT. It translates to CASSEQGQGNQPQHF.